This TCR beta chain comes out of a study of naive and memory T cell subsets. Study findings and constraints: In naive cells, over 90% of TCR sequences were seen only once. A few larger clonotypes appeared in naive repertoires, especially CD8, possibly memory cells re-expressing CD45RA.

From the second PCR step, alpha and beta chains were amplified apart. CD4+ T cell IFNgamma after overnight CMV lysate exposure gave donor CMV status. Looked up from germline, CDR1 is MNHEY and CDR2 is SVGAGI. The CDR3 contains 12 residues. V was clipped by 5 bases and J by 7 bases, with 11 bases between them. An equimolar mix of two oligonucleotides served as the beta constant-region primer for TRBC1 and TRBC2. The ligated cDNA underwent four PCR rounds using SP2 and nested alpha and beta constant-region primers. The cDNA 3' end received a ligated single-stranded oligonucleotide carrying the SP2 primer and a 12-nucleotide UMI. MiXCR, applied by TCRdb to the UMI-ligation and nested PCR reads, yields one record per CDR3 protein. The repertoire holds about 150,000 distinct CDR3 sequences, with roughly 22% as singletons. As for this clonotype: What it binds is unknown.

Sequencing was done on a sample of naive CD4+ T cells from blood. This receptor was obtained from a human donor in good health. This rearrangement joins TRBV6-5 to TRBJ2-5; D is ambiguous. CDR3 residues: CASSPGLGTQYF. CDR3 DNA sequence: TGTGCCAGCAGTCCTGGCCTAGGGACCCAGTACTTC.